Following are 3 T cell receptor beta chains from one sample sequenced in a study of T cells in Graves' hyperthyroidism and ophthalmopathy. The source material, RNA transcripts, was used to amplify TCR beta CDR3 regions. When the TCR CDR3 underwent first-round RT-PCR, the HTBI primer set was used. One entry per CDR3 protein, called by TCRdb with MiXCR from the multiplex PCR reads. The data show hundreds of thousands of distinct CDR3 sequences, roughly 20% seen once. The sample consisted of blood. These receptors were obtained from a man aged 30 to 39 with Graves' ophthalmopathy.

This clonotype was picked up many times. This sequence joins TRBV7-2 and TRBJ2-3, with a possible D match to TRBD1 (5 bases). The CDR3 extends over 14 amino acids. Germline-derived CDR1 and CDR2 are SGHTA and FQGNSA. The ends were cut back, 2 bases at V and 1 base at J, with 7 bases in the middle. CDR3: CASSLWGGTDTQYF. The CDR3 DNA follows: TGTGCCAGCAGCTTATGGGGCGGCACAGATACGCAGTATTTT.

Regarding this clonotype: A much larger clone lies one base from this, so it may be a read error. V usage is TRBV27 and J usage is TRBJ1-2; 8 bases line up with TRBD1. CDR1 MNHEY and CDR2 SMNVEV come from the germline V gene (reference sequence). This CDR3 has 13 residues. Unmatched junction bases numbered 5, after V lost 5 bases and J lost 6 bases. CDR3 sequence (DNA): TGTGCCAGCAGTACGGACAGGGAGGATGGCTACACCTTC. Protein product: CASSTDREDGYTF.

As for this clonotype: This may be a read error: a much more frequent sequence differs by one nucleotide. Lacking the conserved final phenylalanine or tryptophan, this CDR3 likely reflects a read error. The chain recombines TRBV2 with TRBJ1-2, with 7 bases identical to TRBD1. Germline V gene sequence: CDR1 SNHLY, CDR2 FYNNEI. CDR3 length: 13 residues. With V trimmed by 6 bases and J by 7 bases, 8 bases remained unmatched. The CDR3 nucleotides are TGTGCCAGCAGAGTGACAGGGAATAGTGGCTACACCCTC. This codes for CASRVTGNSGYTL.